This is a list of T cell receptor beta chains from one sample in a study of T cell responses to AZD1222 COVID-19 vaccine. Clones were read by immunoSEQ multiplex PCR, and TCRdb kept only the in-frame ones, dropping some. The table records approximately 100,000 clones, roughly nine tenths of them present only once. The sample was peripheral blood, taken on day 0 of AZD1222 vaccination. The source of these receptors is an adult in good health. The CDR3 runs from the conserved cysteine through the conserved F or W. The D gene is left open where the match is weak. Clone size is stated in some rows and not others, as once, few, many or a class when expanded.

size	V	D	J	DNA	CDR3
NA	TRBV27	NA	TRBJ2-7	TGTGCCAGCAGTTTATGGGGGAGTGGTCTGCCCTACGAGCAGTACTTC	CASSLWGSGLPYEQYF
few	TRBV11-3	NA	TRBJ2-5	TGTGCCAGCAGCTCCCAGTACAGGAATTTGTACCAAGAGACCCAGTACTTC	CASSSQYRNLYQETQYF
NA	TRBV5-1	NA	TRBJ1-1	TGCGCCAGCAGCCCCGGAGCCCTGAACACTGAAGCTTTCTTT	CASSPGALNTEAFF
NA	TRBV29-1	NA	TRBJ1-1	TGCAGCGTTTTACCAATACACGGCGGCGCGGGGACTGAAGCTTTCTTT	CSVLPIHGGAGTEAFF
NA	TRBV4-1	NA	TRBJ2-1	TGCGCCAGCAGCCAAGATCCCAGGGCAGCTGGGGGTCGGGAGCAGTTCTTC	CASSQDPRAAGGREQFF
NA	TRBV20-1	NA	TRBJ2-1	TGCAGTGCTAGAGACCACCGTGAGCAGTTCTTC	CSARDHREQFF
once	TRBV3-1/TRBV3-2	NA	TRBJ2-4	TGTGCCAGCAGCGCCGGGAGCCGACTAGCCAAAAACATTCAGTACTTC	CASSAGSRLAKNIQYF
few	TRBV7-9	NA	TRBJ2-1	TGTGCCAGCAGCTTAGCGTCAGCGTACAATGAGCAGTTCTTC	CASSLASAYNEQFF
NA	TRBV7-2	NA	TRBJ1-5	TGTGCCAGCAGCTTCGGACAGTACAATCAGCCCCAGCATTTT	CASSFGQYNQPQHF
few	TRBV5-6	TRBD1	TRBJ1-6	TGTGCCAGCAGACTCTCGCTACAGGGGAGCTCCTATAATTCACCCCTCCACTTT	CASRLSLQGSSYNSPLHF
NA	TRBV12-3/TRBV12-4	TRBD1	TRBJ1-2	TGTGCCAGCAGCGGGACAGGCTATGGCTACACCTTC	CASSGTGYGYTF
NA	TRBV28	NA	TRBJ1-2	TGTGCCAGCAGTTCCGGGGGGGGTGTACCGTATGGCTACACCTTC	CASSSGGGVPYGYTF
NA	TRBV7-2	NA	TRBJ2-5	TGTGCCAGCAGCGCCCGTGGTCGGGCTGGGCCAAGCAGAGAGACCCAGTACTTC	CASSARGRAGPSRETQYF
NA	TRBV10-2	NA	TRBJ1-6	TGCGCCAGCACCCTACCTGGGGGAGGAGGACAGATTAATTCACCCCTCCACTTT	CASTLPGGGGQINSPLHF
once	TRBV28	TRBD1	TRBJ1-2	TGTGCCAGCAGCCGGACAGGGGGCTACTATGGCTACACCTTC	CASSRTGGYYGYTF
NA	TRBV10-2	NA	TRBJ2-5	TGCGCCAGCAGTGAAGGATCCACGGGGACCCAGTACTTC	CASSEGSTGTQYF
NA	TRBV5-1	TRBD2	TRBJ2-5	TGCGCCAGCAGCTTAGGGACTAGCGGTGGGAGGGAGACCCAGTACTTC	CASSLGTSGGRETQYF
NA	TRBV18	NA	TRBJ2-7	TGTGCCAGCTCACCTATTGAAGGGGGCGAGCAGTACTTC	CASSPIEGGEQYF
NA	TRBV6-5	TRBD1	TRBJ1-5	TGTGCCAGCAGTTACGACAGGGGCGGTCAGCCCCAGCATTTT	CASSYDRGGQPQHF
once	TRBV3-1/TRBV3-2	TRBD2	TRBJ2-5	TGTGCCAGCAGCCAACCTCGGGTAGCGGGAAAAGAGACCCAGTACTTC	CASSQPRVAGKETQYF
NA	TRBV4-2	NA	TRBJ2-7	TGTGCCAGCAGCCAAGATCGGATCGGGCGGGGAACCTCCTACGAGCAGTACTTC	CASSQDRIGRGTSYEQYF
NA	TRBV27	NA	TRBJ1-5	TGTGCCAGCAGTTTAGCCGGGGGGCAGCCCCAGCATTTT	CASSLAGGQPQHF
NA	TRBV27	NA	TRBJ1-1	TGTGCCAGCGGGGGGCAATGGAACGCTTTCTTT	CASGGQWNAFF